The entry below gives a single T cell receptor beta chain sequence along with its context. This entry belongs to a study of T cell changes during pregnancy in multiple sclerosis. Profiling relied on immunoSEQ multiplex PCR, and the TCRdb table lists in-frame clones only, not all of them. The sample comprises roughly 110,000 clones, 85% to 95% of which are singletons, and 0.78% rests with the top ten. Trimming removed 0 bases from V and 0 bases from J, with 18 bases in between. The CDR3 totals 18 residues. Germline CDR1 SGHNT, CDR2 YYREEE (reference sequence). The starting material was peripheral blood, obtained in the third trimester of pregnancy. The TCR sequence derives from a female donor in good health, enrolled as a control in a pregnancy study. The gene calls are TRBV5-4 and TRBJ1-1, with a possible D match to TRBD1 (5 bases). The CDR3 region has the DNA TGTGCCAGCAGCTTGGGCTTGGAAGGGGTCTCAATGAACACTGAAGCTTTCTTT. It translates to CASSLGLEGVSMNTEAFF.